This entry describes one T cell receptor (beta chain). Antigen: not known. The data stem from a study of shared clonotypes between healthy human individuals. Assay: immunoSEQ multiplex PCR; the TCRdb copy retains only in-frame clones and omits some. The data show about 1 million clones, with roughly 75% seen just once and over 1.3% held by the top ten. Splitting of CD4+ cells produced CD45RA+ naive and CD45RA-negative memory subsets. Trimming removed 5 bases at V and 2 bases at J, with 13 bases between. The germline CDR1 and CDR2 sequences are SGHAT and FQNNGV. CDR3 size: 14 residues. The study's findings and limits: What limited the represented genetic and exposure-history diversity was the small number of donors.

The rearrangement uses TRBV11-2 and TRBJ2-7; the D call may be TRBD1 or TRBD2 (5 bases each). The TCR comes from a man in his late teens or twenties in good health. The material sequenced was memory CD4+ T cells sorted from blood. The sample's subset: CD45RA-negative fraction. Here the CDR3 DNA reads TGTGCCAGCAGCGCAGTGAGGGGAACCTACGAGCAGTACTTC. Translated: CASSAVRGTYEQYF.